This T cell receptor beta chain was captured in a study of blood T cell repertoires in COVID-19. V gave up 0 bases and J gave up 0 bases, with 12 bases separating them. The CDR3 has 16 residues. Germline loops: CDR1 SGHTS, CDR2 YDEGEE. TCRdb's copy holds only in-frame clones and misses some; the assay was immunoSEQ multiplex PCR. The sample comprises approximately 380,000 clones, roughly 92% of which are singletons, and 0.86% rests with the top ten. Sequenced sample: PBMCs or T cells enriched from blood (not recorded which). The chain employs TRBV5-8 and TRBJ1-2, with no clear D. This sequence originates from a woman in her thirties or forties who had been exposed to COVID-19. CDR3 sequence: CASSLGGGGANYGYTF. For the CDR3, the DNA is TGTGCCAGCAGCTTGGGTGGCGGCGGAGCTAACTATGGCTACACCTTC.